This T cell receptor (beta chain) was recorded in a study of OX40 agonist ivuxolimab in advanced cancers. The wider study: Patients were treated with intravenous ivuxolimab, dosed at 0.01 to 10 mg/kg and infused every 2 weeks. Partial responses occurred in Three dose-escalation patients, one with hepatocellular carcinoma and two with cutaneous melanoma.

Method: immunoSEQ multiplex PCR; TCRdb's copy keeps in-frame clones and lacks some. The table includes 50,000 or so clones, approximately 80% detected once. CDR1 and CDR2 from the germline V gene are SGHRS and YFSETQ. Trimming removed 0 bases from V and 5 bases from J, with 8 bases in between. CDR3 length equals 14 residues. If patients had autoimmune disease history or systemic immunosuppression, they were excluded. The specimen comprised CD4+ or CD8+ T cells sorted from blood, sampled in a trial of the OX40 agonist ivuxolimab. The receptor comes from an adult with an advanced solid tumor such as melanoma, head and neck, liver or kidney cancer. The V gene is TRBV5-1, the J gene TRBJ2-2; D is unclear. This chain's CDR3 is CASSLARNTGELFF. In DNA, the CDR3 is TGCGCCAGCAGCTTGGCCAGAAATACCGGGGAGCTGTTTTTT.